Listed below are T cell receptor beta chains from one sample, sequenced in a study of glioma-infiltrating T cells after dendritic cell vaccination. Clones were sequenced by immunoSEQ multiplex PCR, and TCRdb holds only the in-frame ones, with some missing. The sample holds roughly 87,000 clones, roughly four fifths seen once. This material consisted of blood, taken after dendritic cell vaccination. Receptors originate from a human donor with glioblastoma. CDR3s include the opening cysteine and the closing phenylalanine or tryptophan. Fields, in order: clone size, J gene, V gene, D gene, CDR3 DNA, CDR3 protein. A D gene is named only where the DNA matches it firmly. A clone size is listed for some rows: how often the clone was seen (once, few, many), or a class if it is expanded.

.,TRBJ1-2,TRBV11-2,.,TGTGCCAGCAGCTTAGATTACGGGGGCTACACCTTC,CASSLDYGGYTF
.,TRBJ1-2,TRBV18,TRBD1,TGTGCCAGCTCACCTAGGACAGGTACTAACTATGGCTACACCTTC,CASSPRTGTNYGYTF
.,TRBJ2-1,TRBV7-9,.,TGTGCCAGCAAAGGGGTCTCCTACAATGAGCAGTTCTTC,CASKGVSYNEQFF
few,TRBJ1-3,TRBV29-1,.,TGCAGCGTTGAAGGAGACTCGGACTCTGGAAACACCATATATTTT,CSVEGDSDSGNTIYF
.,TRBJ1-1,TRBV29-1,.,TGCAGCGTTGGGGGGCGGTTGAACACTGAAGCTTTCTTT,CSVGGRLNTEAFF
.,TRBJ2-1,TRBV6-1,.,TGTGCCAGCAGTGAAGCGCGGCTCGTCATGGACAATGAGCAGTTCTTC,CASSEARLVMDNEQFF
.,TRBJ2-3,TRBV5-1,TRBD2,TGCGCCAGCAGCCCGGAAGGTCGGGGACTAGAGTTTGTGGAGTATTTT,CASSPEGRGLEFVEYF
.,TRBJ2-7,TRBV11-2,TRBD1,TGTGCCAGCAGCCTGGGGACAGCCCTTAGCTCCTACGAGCAGTACTTC,CASSLGTALSSYEQYF
.,TRBJ1-6,TRBV7-3,TRBD1,TGTGCCAGCAGCCTCGGGGACAGGGGTACACCCCTCCACTTT,CASSLGDRGTPLHF
.,TRBJ1-5,TRBV7-2,TRBD1,TGTGCCAGCAGACCCACCGGGACAGGGGCCAGTCAGCCCCAGCATTTT,CASRPTGTGASQPQHF
.,TRBJ2-2,TRBV7-9,.,TGTGCCAGCAGCCATACAGACGGGGAGCTGTTTTTT,CASSHTDGELFF
.,TRBJ1-1,TRBV7-9,TRBD1,TGTGCCAGCAGCTTAACGGGACAGGGCCCTTGGACTGAAGCTTTCTTT,CASSLTGQGPWTEAFF
.,TRBJ2-7,TRBV12-5,.,TGTGCTAGTGGTGCGCGGGCGGGCGGGGCGGAATACGAGCAGTACTTC,CASGARAGGAEYEQYF
.,TRBJ1-5,TRBV7-2,.,TGTGCCAGCAGCTTAGTTCTGGGAGGGACGGCTCAGCCCCAGCATTTT,CASSLVLGGTAQPQHF
.,TRBJ2-7,TRBV19,.,TGTGCCAGTAGTCAACAGTGGAACTCCTACGAGCAGTACTTC,CASSQQWNSYEQYF
.,TRBJ1-2,TRBV9,.,TGTGCCAGCAGCGCCCTCTCTCCCACGACAGCACCTAGCTATGGCTACACCTTC,CASSALSPTTAPSYGYTF
.,TRBJ2-3,TRBV7-9,.,TGTGCCAGCAGCCATTCTACCGTTGATACGCAGTATTTT,CASSHSTVDTQYF
.,TRBJ1-3,TRBV6-5,.,TGTGCCAGCAGTTCCAGGGTCTCCGGAAACACCATATATTTT,CASSSRVSGNTIYF
once,TRBJ1-1,TRBV5-6,.,TGTGCCAGCAGCTTCCCAAGACAGGAGGATGAAGCTTTCTTT,CASSFPRQEDEAFF
.,TRBJ1-2,TRBV6-1,.,TGTGCCAGCAGTGTAACAGGCAACTATGGCTACACCTTC,CASSVTGNYGYTF
.,TRBJ2-3,TRBV7-2,TRBD2,TGTGCCAGCAGCGGTACCCGGGGGGGAACAGATACGCAGTATTTT,CASSGTRGGTDTQYF
.,TRBJ1-6,TRBV5-1,.,TGCGCCAGCAGCTTCGGGGGATCCTTTAATAATTCACCCCTCCACTTT,CASSFGGSFNNSPLHF
few,TRBJ1-2,TRBV5-1,TRBD1,TGCGCCAGCAGTTACGAGACAGGGGGCACGGGGGGCTACACCTTC,CASSYETGGTGGYTF
.,TRBJ2-1,TRBV5-8,.,TGTGCCAGCAGCTTCATACAACGTCAAACCTACAATGAGCAGTTCTTC,CASSFIQRQTYNEQFF
few,TRBJ2-2,TRBV7-3,.,TGTGCCAGCAGCCTAGCCCTTAGGGGAGGCGGGGAGCTGTTTTTT,CASSLALRGGGELFF
.,TRBJ2-5,TRBV2,TRBD1,TGTGCCAGCAGTCCGTATCCCGACAGGGTAAGAGAAGAGACCCAGTACTTC,CASSPYPDRVREETQYF
once,TRBJ2-3,TRBV5-1,TRBD1,TGCGCCAGCAGCCCAAGGACAGGAACCACAGATACGCAGTATTTT,CASSPRTGTTDTQYF
.,TRBJ2-3,TRBV10-3,.,TGTGCCATCAGTGATCCGGACTATGCAGATACGCAGTATTTT,CAISDPDYADTQYF
.,TRBJ1-1,TRBV11-2,.,TGTGCCAGCAGCCCCCACTCGGGGGATGGGACTGAAGCTTTCTTT,CASSPHSGDGTEAFF